The present TCR beta chain was sequenced within a study of T-cell reconstitution after alpha-beta-depleted transplantation in children listed by TCRdb under 2016. As for the study more broadly: Using TCR repertoire profiling, the study quantitatively followed how T-cell immune reconstitution unfolded in children after TCRalphabeta/CD19-depleted allogeneic hematopoietic cell transplantation. Results and caveats for the whole study, not just this receptor: Over the following months the frequencies of hyperexpanded clones went down, and after one year T-cell counts and TCRbeta diversity were mostly credited to newly produced T cells. The apparently early recovery of alphabetaT-cell counts about two months after transplant reportedly depended on only several hundred rapidly expanded clones that came from non-depleted graft cells. In some patients, high TCRbeta diversity at day 60 was attributed to recipient T cells and intrathymic progenitors that had survived conditioning.

Libraries were constructed by PCR. Sequencing relied on an Illumina HiSeq 2500. TCR library preparation used molecular barcoding, with unique molecular identifiers applied to normalize quantification of the TCRbeta repertoire. In-frame beta chains were kept once TCRdb had trimmed the public reads at Q25 with fastp and called clones with MiXCR. Rows with one shared CDR3 protein collapse into an entry with the most common genes and DNA. The sample records hundreds of thousands of distinct CDR3 sequences, about a tenth of which are singletons. The leading ten clones occupy approximately 28% of the sample. The treatment or condition label, read with the paper, signifies: allogeneic hematopoietic cell transplantation with graft depleted of TCRalphabeta T cells and CD19 B cells. The children who served as transplant recipients had been given grafts of TCRalphabeta/CD19-depleted allogeneic hematopoietic cells.

The germline V gene specifies SGHRS as CDR1 and YFSETQ as CDR2. Between the V and J ends, shortened by 4 bases and 4 bases respectively, the junction contains 14 bases. Measured from the cysteine to the phenylalanine, the CDR3 is 14 residues long. The sequence is cut down to CDR3 DNA, 42 bases in frame from base 1. This clonotype was recorded at least ten times. What this receptor recognizes is not known. No base-level quality is on record; no much larger clone is a single base apart. The sequence is built from TRBV5-1 and TRBJ1-2, with no confident D gene call. The input for sequencing was PBMCs, taken before TCRalphabeta/CD19-depleted stem cell transplant. The receptor was derived from a child under two years old with acute myeloid leukemia, due to receive a stem cell transplant. The CDR3 loop reads CASSPDRGSYGYTF. The nucleotide sequence reads TGCGCCAGCAGCCCTGACCGGGGAAGCTATGGCTACACCTTC.